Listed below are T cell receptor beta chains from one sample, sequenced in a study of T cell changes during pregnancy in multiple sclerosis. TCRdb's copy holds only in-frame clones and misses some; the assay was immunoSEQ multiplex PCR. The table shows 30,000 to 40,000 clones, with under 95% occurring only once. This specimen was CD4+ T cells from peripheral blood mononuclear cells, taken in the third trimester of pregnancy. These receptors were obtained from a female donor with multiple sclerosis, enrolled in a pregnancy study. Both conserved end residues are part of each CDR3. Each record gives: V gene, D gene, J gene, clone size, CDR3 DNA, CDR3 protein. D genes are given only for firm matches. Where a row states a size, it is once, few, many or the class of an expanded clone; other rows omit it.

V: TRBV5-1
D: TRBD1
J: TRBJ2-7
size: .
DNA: TGCGCCAGCAGCCCGGAACCGGGACAGACCTACGAGCAGTACTTC
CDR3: CASSPEPGQTYEQYF

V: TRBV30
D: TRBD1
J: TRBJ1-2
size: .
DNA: TGTGCCTGGAGTGGACAGGGGATGAGCGGCTACACCTTC
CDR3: CAWSGQGMSGYTF

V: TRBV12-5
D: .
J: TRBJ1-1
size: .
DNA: TGTGCTAGTGGTTTGTCGCCGGGCACTGAAGCTTTCTTT
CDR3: CASGLSPGTEAFF

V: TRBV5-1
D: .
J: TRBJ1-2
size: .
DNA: TGCGCCAGCAGCCCGGGACATAGTAACTATGGCTACACCTTC
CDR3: CASSPGHSNYGYTF

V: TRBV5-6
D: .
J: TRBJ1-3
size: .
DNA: TGTGCCAGCAGCTATTTACAGGATCTCTCTGGAAACACCATATATTTT
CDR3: CASSYLQDLSGNTIYF

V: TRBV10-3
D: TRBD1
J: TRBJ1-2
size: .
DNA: TGTGCCATCAGTGGGGGGGACAGCTCCAACTATGGCTACACCTTC
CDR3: CAISGGDSSNYGYTF

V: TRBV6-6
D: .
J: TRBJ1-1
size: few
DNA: TGTGCCAGCAGGAGTCAGGGGAACACTGAAGCTTTCTTT
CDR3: CASRSQGNTEAFF

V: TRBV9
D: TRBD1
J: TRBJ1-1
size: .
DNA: TGTGCCAGCAGCTTTACAGGGGGCACTGAAGCTTTCTTT
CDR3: CASSFTGGTEAFF

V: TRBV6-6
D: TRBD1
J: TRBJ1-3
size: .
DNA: TGTGCCATCCTCGACGGGACAGGTGGAAACACCATATATTTT
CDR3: CAILDGTGGNTIYF

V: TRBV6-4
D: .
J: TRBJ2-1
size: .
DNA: TGTGCCAGCAGTCTTATAGCATCCCCCTTAATCAATGAGCAGTTCTTC
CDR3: CASSLIASPLINEQFF

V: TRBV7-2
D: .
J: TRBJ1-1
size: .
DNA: TGTGCCAGCAGCTTGTATCGAGCGAACACTGAAGCTTTCTTT
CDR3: CASSLYRANTEAFF

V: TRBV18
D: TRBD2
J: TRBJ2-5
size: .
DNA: TGTGCCAGCTCACGCCTAGGGGAGGGGGAGACCCAGTACTTC
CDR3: CASSRLGEGETQYF

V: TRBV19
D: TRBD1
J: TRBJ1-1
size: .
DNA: TGTGCCAGTAGTGACTTAGGACAGGGGGCCGGGTGGACTGAAGCTTTCTTT
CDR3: CASSDLGQGAGWTEAFF

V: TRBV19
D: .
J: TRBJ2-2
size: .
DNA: TGTGCCAGTAGTATAGATCCATGGGGGGCCGGGGAGCTGTTTTTT
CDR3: CASSIDPWGAGELFF

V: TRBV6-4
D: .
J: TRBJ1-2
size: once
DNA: TGTGCCAGCAGTGAAGGGAGTTATGGCTACACCTTC
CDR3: CASSEGSYGYTF

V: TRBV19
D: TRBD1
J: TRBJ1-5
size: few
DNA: TGTGCCAGTAGGGGACAGGGGGAGTACCAGCCCCAGCATTTT
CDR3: CASRGQGEYQPQHF

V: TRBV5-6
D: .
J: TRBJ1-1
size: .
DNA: TGTGCCAGCAGCTATGGACAGAAGCAAGCTTTCTTT
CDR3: CASSYGQKQAFF

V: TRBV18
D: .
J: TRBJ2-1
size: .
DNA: TGTGCCAGCTCACTAATAGAGGGCTACAATGAGCAGTTCTTC
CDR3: CASSLIEGYNEQFF

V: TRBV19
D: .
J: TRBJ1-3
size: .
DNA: TGTGCCAGTAGGTCAGCTGGAAACACCATATATTTT
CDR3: CASRSAGNTIYF

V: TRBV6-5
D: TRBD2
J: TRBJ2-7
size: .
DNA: TGTGCCAGCAGATCTCTCGGGACTAACTCCTACGAGCAGTACTTC
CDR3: CASRSLGTNSYEQYF

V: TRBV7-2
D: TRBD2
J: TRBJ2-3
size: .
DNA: TGTGCCAGCAGCCCCTGGACTAGCGGCACAGATACGCAGTATTTT
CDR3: CASSPWTSGTDTQYF

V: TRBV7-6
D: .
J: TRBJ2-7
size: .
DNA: TGTGCCAGCAGCAGGGGCATGGGCGAGCAGTACTTC
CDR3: CASSRGMGEQYF

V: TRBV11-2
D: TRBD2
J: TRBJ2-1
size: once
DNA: TGTGCCAGCAGCTTAGATGGGGCTAGCGGGAATGAGCAGTTCTTC
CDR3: CASSLDGASGNEQFF

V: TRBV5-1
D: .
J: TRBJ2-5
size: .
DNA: TGCGCCAGCAGCGGTGGGGCGGCCCCCGTGGAGCAGTACTTC
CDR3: CASSGGAAPVEQYF

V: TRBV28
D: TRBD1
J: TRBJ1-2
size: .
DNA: TGTGCCAGCAGTTTGGAACAGGGGAGGGGCTACACCTTC
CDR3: CASSLEQGRGYTF

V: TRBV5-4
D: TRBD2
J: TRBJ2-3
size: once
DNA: TGTGCCAGCAGCTTGGTGCGACTAGCGGGTACGCCAGATACGCAGTATTTT
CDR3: CASSLVRLAGTPDTQYF

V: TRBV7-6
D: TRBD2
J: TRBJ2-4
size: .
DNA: TGTGCCAGCACCCCCGGAGCGGGAGTCAGAAACATTCAGTACTTC
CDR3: CASTPGAGVRNIQYF

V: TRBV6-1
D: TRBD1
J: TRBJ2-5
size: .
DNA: TGTGCCAGCAGTCCGACAGGGGGCCGAGAGACCCAGTACTTC
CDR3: CASSPTGGRETQYF

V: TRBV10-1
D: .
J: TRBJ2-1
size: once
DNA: TGCGCCAGCAGTGAGGGAGGTCTGACTCGTTTCTACAATGAGCAGTTCTTC
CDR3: CASSEGGLTRFYNEQFF

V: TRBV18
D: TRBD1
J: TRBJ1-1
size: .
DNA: TGTGCCAGCTCACCCTCGACTCAAGCCCGGGACAGTGTAGCTTTCTTT
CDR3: CASSPSTQARDSVAFF

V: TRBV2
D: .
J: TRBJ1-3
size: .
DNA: TGTGCCAGCAGTCCCGGGATCTCTGGAAACACCATATATTTT
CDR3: CASSPGISGNTIYF

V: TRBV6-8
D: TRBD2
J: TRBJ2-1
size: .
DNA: TGTGCCAGAAACTTTCCGGGAGGTTCCTACAATGAGCAGTTCTTC
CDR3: CARNFPGGSYNEQFF

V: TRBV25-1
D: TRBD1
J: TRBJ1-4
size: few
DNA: TGTGCCAGCAGTGACTCCGGGACAGGGAATGAAAAACTGTTTTTT
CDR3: CASSDSGTGNEKLFF

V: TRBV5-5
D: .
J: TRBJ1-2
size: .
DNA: TGTGCCAGCAGCCGGCGGTGGGGACTCACAAGCGACTATGGCTACACCTTC
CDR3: CASSRRWGLTSDYGYTF

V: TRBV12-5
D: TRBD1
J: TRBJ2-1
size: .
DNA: TGTGCTAGTGGTGCACCGGGACAGGGAGCCGAGTTCTTC
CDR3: CASGAPGQGAEFF

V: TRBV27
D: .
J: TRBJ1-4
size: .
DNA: TGTGCCAGCAGTTTATCATGGCAGATTAATGAAAAACTGTTTTTT
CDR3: CASSLSWQINEKLFF

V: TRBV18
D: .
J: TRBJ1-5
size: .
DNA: TGTGCCAGCTCAACCACAGGGAGAGATCAGCCCCAGCATTTT
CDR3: CASSTTGRDQPQHF